Reported below is one T cell receptor (beta chain). Its antigen is unidentified. CD45RO-negative, CCR7-positively selected cells formed the naive CD8 fraction, excluding terminally differentiated effector memory CD45RA+ cells. The sample comes from a study of shared clonotypes between healthy human individuals. Study information: CD4 naive cells filled three plates per donor, CD4 memory three, CD8 naive two and CD8 memory one.

Broader study findings: It was observed that 5% to 6% of naive CD4 clonotypes were shared across several donors. Only a few donors were included, so the genetic and exposure-history diversity represented was limited.

Repertoires were generated with immunoSEQ multiplex PCR, while TCRdb's copy carries only in-frame clones and drops some. Among around 1.9 million clones listed, 93% were seen once. Sequenced sample: naive CD8+ T cells from PBMCs. The source of this sequence is a man aged 18-30 years in good health. Some clones in this sample may be carry-over from other donors' samples.

The CDR3 reads CASRASGRWYNEQFF. DNA for the CDR3: TGTGCCAGCAGAGCTAGCGGGAGGTGGTACAATGAGCAGTTCTTC. V usage is TRBV6-5 and J usage is TRBJ2-1; TRBD2 agrees at 11 bases. This CDR3 is built from 15 residues. Germline lookup yields CDR1 MNHEY and CDR2 SVGAGI. Trimming removed 6 bases from V and 4 bases from J; junction bases left unmatched: 5.